This T cell receptor beta chain was observed in a study of shared clonotypes between healthy human individuals. Libraries were prepared by immunoSEQ multiplex PCR; TCRdb keeps only in-frame clonotypes and omits some of them. The table shows hundreds of thousands of clones, with 90% to 97% occurring only once. The V end lost 5 bases, the J end lost 0 bases, and 8 bases lay between the germline ends. The CDR3 runs 14 residues. Germline values: CDR1 MDHEN, CDR2 SYDVKM. The J gene is TRBJ2-4, the V gene TRBV28; D unresolved. Sequencing was carried out using naive CD4+ T cells sorted from blood. Subset here: CD45RA+ positively selected. The TCR was taken from a woman aged 25 to 39 in good health. CDR3 DNA: TGTGCCAGCAGTCAATACCTAGCCAAAAACATTCAGTACTTC. This encodes CASSQYLAKNIQYF.